These 3 T cell receptor beta chains were sequenced from one sample in a study of cytomegalovirus exposure and HLA in healthy donors. PCR used 60 Vbeta primers and 13 Jbeta primers. Produced via immunoSEQ multiplex PCR; TCRdb's table is partial and in-frame only. The sample gives around 150,000 clones, 70% to 90% of which show up once; almost 9.5% is in the top ten. The specimen sequenced was PBMCs. These TCRs come from a man in his late teens or twenties in good health and CMV-seropositive.

About this clone itself: Other DNA variants within this sample encode the same CDR3. The V gene is TRBV5-1, the J gene TRBJ2-2; 8 bases are shared with TRBD2. The ends lost 0 bases at V and 8 bases at J; junction bases unmatched: 6. The CDR3 is made up of 15 amino acids. Germline CDR1 reads SGHRS; CDR2 reads YFSETQ. The CDR3 DNA reads as TGCGCCAGCAGCTTGGCCGCGGGGGGCACAGGGGAGCTGTTTTTT. Protein: CASSLAAGGTGELFF.

Here the CDR3 reads CASSLTSGGVNEQFF. In DNA form, the CDR3 reads TGTGCCAGCAGCCTGACTAGCGGGGGGGTGAATGAGCAGTTCTTC. The chain carries TRBV7-9 and TRBJ2-1; TRBD2 aligns across 14 bases. There are 15 residues in the CDR3. Trimming took 5 bases from V and 7 from J; bases not matched to a gene: 4. Per the germline V gene, CDR1 is SEHNR and CDR2 is FQNEAQ (reference sequence). The variable domain in full, completed from reference TRBV7-9 and TRBJ2-1, reads DTGVSQNPRHKITKRGQNVTFRCDPISEHNRLYWYRQTLGQGPEFLTYFQNEAQLEKSRLLSDRFSAERPKGSFSTLEIQRTEQGDSAMYLCASSLTSGGVNEQFFGPGTRLTVL.

The chain joins TRBV10-2 to TRBJ2-2; TRBD2 is a possible D gene (5 bases). Looked up from germline, CDR1 is WSHSY and CDR2 is SAAADI. The CDR3 consists of 13 residues. The ends were cut back, 7 bases at V and 0 bases at J, with 6 bases in the middle. The CDR3, as DNA: TGCGCCAGCAAACTAGCGAACACCGGGGAGCTGTTTTTT. This translates into CASKLANTGELFF.